Each of the 30 T cell receptor beta chains below was sequenced from the same sample in a study of cytomegalovirus exposure and HLA in healthy donors. PCR primers comprised 60 Vbeta and 13 Jbeta primers. Assay used: immunoSEQ multiplex PCR; TCRdb lists only in-frame clones, some missing. The sample contains hundreds of thousands of clones, 60% to 85% of which appear only once. The sample comprised PBMCs. These receptors originate from a man aged 40-49 years in good health and CMV-seronegative.

This chain links TRBV2 with TRBJ1-2; D might be TRBD1 (5 bases). Trimming left V 3 bases short and J 7 bases short, with 18 bases between. From germline, CDR1 is SNHLY and CDR2 FYNNEI. There are 15 residues in the CDR3. The CDR3 spells CASSDRAGSKAGYTF. In DNA form, the CDR3 reads TGTGCCAGCAGTGATAGGGCAGGGTCTAAGGCTGGCTACACCTTC.

The chain couples TRBV29-1 to TRBJ2-1; TRBD2 aligns across 9 bases. V lost 3 bases, J lost 0 bases, and 3 bases stayed unmatched. Germline assignment: CDR1 SQVTM and CDR2 ANQGSEA. CDR3 length: 15 amino acids. CDR3 coding DNA: TGCAGCGTTGAGGGTAGCGGGAGCTCCTACAATGAGCAGTTCTTC. This gives the protein CSVEGSGSSYNEQFF.

CDR3 sequence: CASSYNREGYTF. As DNA, the CDR3 is TGTGCCAGCAGCTACAACAGGGAGGGCTACACCTTC. The chain employs TRBV4-2 and TRBJ1-2, with D possibly being TRBD1 (6 bases). Trimming took off 5 bases at V and 8 bases at J, with 12 bases between the two ends. Germline V gene sequence: CDR1 LGHNA, CDR2 YNFKEQ. The CDR3 has 12 amino acids.

This chain links TRBV6-1 with TRBJ2-3; 7 bases match TRBD1. The V and J ends lost 4 bases and 2 bases, in that order; junction bases with no gene match: 9. Germline lookup yields CDR1 MNHNS and CDR2 SASEGT. The CDR3 has 16 amino acids. CDR3 loop: CASSGPPGQFTDTQYF. CDR3 bases: TGTGCCAGCAGTGGGCCTCCGGGACAGTTCACAGATACGCAGTATTTT.

The chain is built from TRBV11-3 and TRBJ2-3; D is uncertain. Germline V lookup: CDR1 SGHNT, CDR2 YENEEA. V was trimmed by 3 bases and J by 14 bases, leaving 15 bases between them. The CDR3 is 12 amino acids. The CDR3 nucleotides read TGTGCCAGCAGCTTCCGGCAGAGGCACCGGTATTTT. Its protein is CASSFRQRHRYF.

This clone was recorded once. The V gene is TRBV18, the J gene TRBJ2-7; TRBD1 matches at 9 bases. There are 13 residues in the CDR3. The ends lost 6 bases at V and 6 bases at J; junction bases unmatched: 6. Germline assignment: CDR1 KGHSH and CDR2 LQKENI. The DNA for the CDR3 is TGTGCCAGCTCGGGGACAGGGTGGGGCGAGCAGTACTTC. This sequence encodes CASSGTGWGEQYF.

V gene TRBV10-3 combines with J gene TRBJ1-2; D unresolved. Germline V gives CDR1 ENHRY, CDR2 SYGVKD. CDR3 length: 14 residues. The V end lost 4 bases, the J end lost 0 bases, and 9 bases lay between the germline ends. This CDR3 reads CAISAYSANYGYTF. In DNA, the CDR3 is TGTGCCATCAGTGCTTACAGTGCTAACTATGGCTACACCTTC.

This chain uses TRBV9 with TRBJ2-1; 9 bases map to TRBD2. This CDR3 spans 17 amino acids. Germline CDR1 SGDLS, CDR2 YYNGEE. The ends lost 3 bases at V and 2 bases at J; junction bases unmatched: 9. The CDR3 reads CASSAGWREGPYNEQFF. The CDR3, as DNA: TGTGCCAGCAGCGCGGGGTGGCGGGAGGGCCCCTACAATGAGCAGTTCTTC.

This chain uses TRBV5-4 with TRBJ2-7, with a possible D match to TRBD1 (6 bases). The CDR3 length is 16 residues. V lost 2 bases and J 0 bases, leaving 15 bases between the germline ends. Germline CDR1 SGHNT, CDR2 YYREEE (reference sequence). In DNA form, the CDR3 reads TGTGCCAGCAGCTTTGGGGGCAGTCCGGCCTCCTACGAGCAGTACTTC. Its translation is CASSFGGSPASYEQYF.

This chain connects TRBV5-4 to TRBJ1-2; D is unresolved. The CDR3 runs 13 residues. Germline CDR1 and CDR2: SGHNT and YYREEE (reference sequence). Trimming left V 0 bases short and J 8 bases short, with 11 bases between. This CDR3 reads CASSLESHWGYTF. The DNA for the CDR3 is TGTGCCAGCAGCTTGGAGAGCCATTGGGGCTACACCTTC.

This chain connects TRBV4-1 to TRBJ1-3, with 7 positions matching TRBD1. The CDR3 consists of 15 residues. The germline V gene encodes CDR1 MGHRA and CDR2 YSYEKL. The junction had 11 bases not matched to a gene; V was cut back by 4 bases and J by 8 bases. CDR3 region: CASSLDRSLWDTIYF. The CDR3 DNA sequence: TGCGCCAGCAGCCTGGACAGGTCATTATGGGACACCATATATTTT.

The rearrangement joins TRBV4-2 to TRBJ2-1; 7 bases map to TRBD2. The junction had 15 bases not matched to a gene; V was cut back by 1 base and J by 6 bases. CDR3 length: 18 residues. Germline values: CDR1 LGHNA, CDR2 YNFKEQ. CDR3 sequence: CASSQGSQREGFGNEQFF. For the CDR3, the DNA is TGTGCCAGCAGCCAAGGGTCTCAGCGGGAAGGCTTTGGCAATGAGCAGTTCTTC.

CDR3 DNA sequence: TGTGCCAGCAGCTTTAGAGCCCTGAACACTGAAGCTTTCTTT. Translating it yields CASSFRALNTEAFF. The chain joins TRBV7-2 to TRBJ1-1; D not certain. The length of the CDR3 is 14 residues. Deletions cut 3 bases from V and 0 bases from J, with 8 bases between. Germline assignment: CDR1 SGHTA and CDR2 FQGNSA.

V is TRBV10-3 and J is TRBJ1-4, with 8 bases aligning to TRBD1. Trimming at V came to 6 bases and at J to 6 bases, leaving 3 bases not matched to a gene. The germline V gene has CDR1 ENHRY and CDR2 SYGVKD. This CDR3 has 13 amino acids. For the CDR3, the DNA is TGTGCCATCAGCACGACAGGGGATGAAAAACTGTTTTTT. It encodes CAISTTGDEKLFF.

The V call is TRBV14, the J call TRBJ2-7; D is perhaps TRBD1 (6 bases). V was clipped by 6 bases and J by 3 bases, with 21 bases between them. The CDR3 runs 16 residues. CDR1 is SGHDN and CDR2 is FVKESK in the germline V gene. This CDR3 reads CASSLGHGSPLYEQYF. For the CDR3, the DNA is TGTGCCAGCAGTCTGGGACACGGCTCACCTCTCTACGAGCAGTACTTC.

V gene TRBV6-1 combines with J gene TRBJ1-1; 9 bases align to TRBD1. Per the germline V gene, CDR1 is MNHNS and CDR2 is SASEGT. The V and J ends lost 5 bases and 5 bases, in that order; junction bases with no gene match: 9. This CDR3 spans 15 amino acids. The CDR3 here is CASSWAGTGKTEAFF. The CDR3 nucleotides read TGTGCCAGCAGTTGGGCCGGGACAGGGAAAACTGAAGCTTTCTTT.

The DNA for the CDR3 is TGTGCCAGCAGCTACGGGACTAGCGGATACGAGCAGTACTTC. It yields the protein CASSYGTSGYEQYF. This rearrangement joins TRBV7-3 to TRBJ2-7, with 11 bases fitting TRBD2. CDR1 and CDR2 (germline): SGHTA, FQGTGA. The CDR3 is 14 residues long. After removal of 4 bases from V and 4 bases from J, the junction contained 3 bases not matched to a gene.

The rearrangement links TRBV12-5 to TRBJ2-1; tentatively, D is TRBD1 (6 bases). The CDR3 has 17 amino acids. Germline V gene sequence: CDR1 LGHNT, CDR2 FRNRAP. V was cut by 7 bases and J by 0 bases, with 19 bases left in between. CDR3 loop: CASVRGLGQGSYNEQFF. As DNA, the CDR3 is TGTGCTAGTGTTAGGGGGTTGGGACAAGGCTCCTACAATGAGCAGTTCTTC.

The rearrangement joins TRBV28 to TRBJ1-4; D call uncertain. V lost 4 bases and J 4 bases, leaving 13 bases between the germline ends. The CDR3 consists of 15 residues. CDR1 MDHEN and CDR2 SYDVKM come from the germline V gene. CDR3 nucleotides: TGTGCCAGCAGTTCACCTAGAGGCGGTAATGAAAAACTGTTTTTT. It is translated as CASSSPRGGNEKLFF.

The genes are TRBV9 and TRBJ2-7, with 8 bases identical to TRBD1. The CDR3 covers 14 residues. The ends lost 3 bases at V and 3 bases at J; junction bases unmatched: 5. Germline CDR1 and CDR2: SGDLS and YYNGEE. The DNA of the CDR3 is TGTGCCAGCAGCGGTGGACAGGGAGGCTACGAGCAGTACTTC. Its translation is CASSGGQGGYEQYF. Supplemented by reference TRBV9 and TRBJ2-7, the full variable domain reads DSGVTQTPKHLITATGQRVTLRCSPRSGDLSVYWYQQSLDQGLQFLIQYYNGEERAKGNILERFSAQQFPDLHSELNLSSLELGDSALYFCASSGGQGGYEQYFGPGTRLTVT.

This clone was observed a few times. The chain links TRBV14 to TRBJ2-7; D is unresolved. This CDR3 comprises 12 residues. Trimming took 4 bases from V and 5 from J, leaving 9 bases between them. The germline CDR1 and CDR2 sequences are SGHDN and FVKESK. For the CDR3, the DNA is TGTGCCAGCAGCCGACTGTTCCACGAGCAGTACTTC. It translates to CASSRLFHEQYF. Combining the CDR3 with reference TRBV14 and TRBJ2-7 gives the whole variable domain EAGVTQFPSHSVIEKGQTVTLRCDPISGHDNLYWYRRVMGKEIKFLLHFVKESKQDESGMPNNRFLAERTGGTYSTLKVQPAELEDSGVYFCASSRLFHEQYFGPGTRLTVT.

The chain is built from TRBV5-6 and TRBJ2-2, with a weak D call TRBD1 (5 bases). The CDR3 is made up of 14 amino acids. Germline V gene lookup returns CDR1 SGHDT and CDR2 YYEEEE. V lost 3 bases, J lost 6 bases, and 12 bases lay in between. The CDR3 sequence: CASSSQGVPGELFF. The CDR3 region has the DNA TGTGCCAGCAGCTCCCAAGGGGTTCCCGGGGAGCTGTTTTTT.

CDR3 DNA sequence: TGTGCCAGCAGCTTATGGGTTATAGCGGGAGAGGCAGAGACCCAGTACTTC. As protein: CASSLWVIAGEAETQYF. V usage is TRBV7-6 and J usage is TRBJ2-5, with 9 bases that match TRBD2. The CDR3 totals 17 residues. Germline CDR1 SGHVS, CDR2 FNYEAQ. With 2 bases clipped from V and 4 bases from J, the junction kept 11 bases outside the gene matches.

This clone was counted between two and nine times. V is TRBV5-1 and J is TRBJ1-4; no clear D. Per germline, CDR1 SGHRS and CDR2 YFSETQ. The CDR3 has 14 residues. V shed 0 bases and J shed 5 bases, with 8 bases lying between them. The DNA for the CDR3 is TGCGCCAGCAGCTTGGACAGCAGCAATGAAAAACTGTTTTTT. Its protein product is CASSLDSSNEKLFF.

This clone was detected only a few times. The V gene is TRBV7-9, the J gene TRBJ2-3; TRBD2 agrees at 10 bases. The V and J ends lost 4 bases and 2 bases, in that order; junction bases with no gene match: 9. Germline V gene sequence: CDR1 SEHNR, CDR2 FQNEAQ (reference sequence). CDR3 length equals 17 residues. Written as DNA, the CDR3 is TGTGCCAGCAGCTCCCCCACTAGCGGGGCCTACACAGATACGCAGTATTTT. This sequence encodes CASSSPTSGAYTDTQYF.

The chain couples TRBV5-1 to TRBJ2-7, with D perhaps matching TRBD2 (6 bases). Trimming left V 7 bases short and J 7 bases short, with 15 bases between. The CDR3 totals 12 residues. Germline V gives CDR1 SGHRS, CDR2 YFSETQ. The CDR3 DNA reads TGCGCCAGCCAAGACTCAGGGAGGGAGCAGTACTTC. Its translation: CASQDSGREQYF.

This chain uses TRBV6-6 with TRBJ1-2; weak D call: TRBD1 (6 bases). This CDR3 comprises 15 residues. Germline CDR1 reads MNHNY; CDR2 reads SVGAGI (reference sequence). Trimming cost V 6 bases and J 1 base, with 15 bases left between them. CDR3 sequence reads: CASSQRTDFNYGYTF. The DNA of the CDR3 is TGTGCCAGCAGCCAAAGGACAGATTTTAACTATGGCTACACCTTC.

V usage is TRBV28 and J usage is TRBJ2-1; TRBD2 matches 11 bases. The germline V gene encodes CDR1 MDHEN and CDR2 SYDVKM. This CDR3 is built from 16 residues. V was pared by 5 bases and J by 2 bases, with 5 bases of the junction left unmatched. The DNA of the CDR3 is TGTGCCAGCAGTCCAGGACTAGCGGGTACCTACAATGAGCAGTTCTTC. It specifies CASSPGLAGTYNEQFF.

The chain couples TRBV18 to TRBJ1-1; 7 bases are shared with TRBD1. The CDR3 is made up of 16 amino acids. Trimming cost V 0 bases and J 3 bases; bases outside gene matches: 7. From germline, CDR1 is KGHSH and CDR2 LQKENI. CDR3 sequence reads: CASSPPRRGEYTEAFF. In nucleotides, the CDR3 is TGTGCCAGCTCACCACCGCGCAGGGGGGAATACACTGAAGCTTTCTTT.

DNA of the CDR3: TGTGCCAGCGCCTACGAGGAGGCGTTATTGTACAATCAGCCCCAGCATTTT. Amino acids: CASAYEEALLYNQPQHF. The genes are TRBV28 and TRBJ1-5, with D unclear. The CDR3 covers 17 residues. Trimming removed 8 bases from V and 3 bases from J, with 23 bases in between. Germline CDR1 MDHEN, CDR2 SYDVKM.